This TCR beta chain is drawn from a study of shared clonotypes between healthy human individuals. The assay was immunoSEQ multiplex PCR, and TCRdb's table has in-frame clones only and misses some. The table shows hundreds of thousands of clones, with 55% to 75% occurring only once. Division of CD4+ cells produced a CD45RA+ naive subset and a CD45RA-negative memory subset. V was trimmed by 1 base and J by 7 bases, leaving 11 bases between them. In germline, CDR1 is LNHDA, CDR2 SQIVND (reference sequence). This CDR3 region has 14 residues. In regard to this clone: As yet, its antigen is unknown.

Study-wide results and caveats: Non-shared clonotypes showed lower generation probabilities than clonotypes common to all four donors.

This sequence was found in a woman under 40 in good health. The J gene is TRBJ1-5, the V gene TRBV19, with D uncertain. Sequenced material: memory CD4+ T cells sorted from blood. The subset here: CD45RA-negative fraction. The CDR3 DNA follows: TGTGCCAGTAGTATAGCGGCAGGCCCCCAGCCCCAGCATTTT. It translates to CASSIAAGPQPQHF.